There are many counts of the clone carrying this TCR beta chain. The data belong to a study of regulatory T cells in long-lasting Graves disease. Combining iRepertoire HTBI primers with Arm-PCR of CDR3 regions, the authors built TCR beta libraries. MiXCR was run by TCRdb on the multiplex PCR reads, yielding one entry per CDR3 protein. The sample lists about 400,000 distinct CDR3 sequences; around 15% were seen once. The V and J ends lost 6 bases and 0 bases respectively, with 8 bases between them. CDR3 length: 13 amino acids. In germline, CDR1 is WSHSY, CDR2 SAAADI. This sample's time point: newly diagnosed GD, antithyroid drugs for less than 3 months. RNA isolated from PBMCs was used to make the TCR library. This same sample was also taken into another study, of T cells in Graves' hyperthyroidism and ophthalmopathy.

This receptor was taken from a woman under 30 with Graves disease. Sequencing used peripheral blood mononuclear cells (PBMCs), obtained at new diagnosis, from a patient treated with antithyroid drugs. This chain links TRBV10-2 with TRBJ1-2, with D unresolved. CDR3 loop: CASRDTANYGYTF. CDR3 nucleotides: TGCGCCAGCAGGGATACAGCTAACTATGGCTACACCTTC.